This T cell receptor beta chain came from a study of cytomegalovirus exposure and HLA in healthy donors listed by TCRdb under 2017. The study in broad terms: A later analysis indicated that the 120 or so validation repertoires were generated on the platform also employed for the approximately 670 repertoires of the first cohort. Besides the first cohort of roughly 660 subjects, a separate validation cohort made up of roughly 120 different subjects was used. High-throughput TCR immunosequencing, statistical association of individual TCRs with disease status, and machine learning were combined to predict cytomegalovirus infection status. The aim of the study was to test whether cataloging public T cell receptors could identify signatures of past pathogen exposure. Overall study outcomes, separate from this receptor: In vitro tests confirmed that a few of the cytomegalovirus-associated TCR beta chains recognize cytomegalovirus antigens. A later analysis had no HLA typing for the validation cohort, so co-occurrence there was scored across all 110 or so repertoires. The authors suggested that the approach could potentially be extended to other disease states and immunological phenotypes. Cytomegalovirus status was reported to be diagnosed by the classifier with high specificity and sensitivity in both the original and validation cohorts. While some public TCRs were present in many individuals, most TCR sequences turned up only very rarely across donors. A later analysis found that TCRs clustered in the first cohort also tended to co-occur in the 100 to 150 validation repertoires, with roughly 95% of cluster scores above 0. The study listed 164 TCR beta chains as associated with cytomegalovirus.

In regard to this clone: Its antigen has not been determined. Nothing much larger sits one base from this clone, and base qualities are not available.

The method was the immunoSEQ multiplex PCR assay. Turning to the authors' computational methods: A statistical classification framework was built for diagnosing cytomegalovirus status from the catalog of TCR beta chain sequences. Here the immuneACCESS table is served through TCRdb, limited to in-frame sequences with V and J called. Missing clones are a known gap in these copies; in checked studies unresolved V genes cover under half, and the rest lacks a known reason. That table gives V, J and clone size, and the DNA gave D and trimming. In this sample the table shows about 160,000 clones, 90% to 97% of which occur a single time. The ten largest account for about 0.94% of the sample. From V the trimming removes 2 bases and from J it removes 8 bases, while the gene matches leave 12 bases of the junction unaccounted for. From cysteine to phenylalanine, the CDR3 is 16 amino acids long. The read is trimmed to its CDR3 DNA, 48 bases read in frame from base 1. CDR1 and CDR2, per the germline V gene, are SQVTM and ANQGSEA.

The donors belonged to the validation cohort of over a hundred subjects, which was separate from the roughly 700-subject first cohort. The sequence joins TRBV29-1 to TRBJ2-1; 10 central bases correspond to TRBD1. The sequence derives from a young woman in good health and CMV-seronegative. Specimen: PBMCs. The CDR3 amino acid sequence is: CSVETWDRGSIDEQFF. The sequenced DNA is TGCAGCGTTGAAACGTGGGACAGGGGAAGTATCGATGAGCAGTTCTTC.